This TCR beta chain was retrieved from a study of cytomegalovirus exposure and HLA in healthy donors. The wider study: There were about 86 million unique TCRs (from HLA-typed donors) in an early data release. Of all 400 or so donors who were genotyped, roughly 81% belonged to the Caucasian-associated ancestry cluster. Points from the study as a whole: Common viral pathogens (according to a later analysis) appeared linked to several of the most significant clusters.

As regards this clone: The antigen is undetermined.

The study ran its PCR with 60 Vbeta and 13 Jbeta primers. Some clones are missing from TCRdb's copy, which holds only in-frame ones; the method was immunoSEQ multiplex PCR. The sample comprises 130,000 to 150,000 clones, around 80% of which are singletons, and 2% to 2.5% rests with the top ten. Germline CDR1 reads SGDLS; CDR2 reads YYNGEE. V lost 3 bases to trimming and J lost 1 base, with 14 bases between them. The CDR3 runs 16 residues. The rearrangement uses TRBV9 and TRBJ1-3; D is possibly TRBD1 (6 bases). The material sequenced was PBMCs. The sequence was obtained from a man aged 25-40 years in good health and CMV-seronegative. The CDR3 DNA reads as TGTGCCAGCAGCGCCTACCCAGGGGAATCTGGAAACACCATATATTTT. It yields the protein CASSAYPGESGNTIYF.